This record concerns one T cell receptor beta chain sequence. Antigen unknown. Once cultured for approximately ten days, the cells underwent separation to obtain CD4+ T cells. Two doses of either BNT162b2 or mRNA-1273 were given to each participant. The entry originates in a study of vaccination effects on CD4 cells after COVID-19. Study findings and constraints: In healthy vaccinees, only 1 of 255 vaccine-induced clones cross-reacted with common cold coronaviruses.

The data were produced by immunoSEQ multiplex PCR, yet TCRdb's version contains in-frame clones alone and is incomplete. This sample yields under 70,000 clones, of which 70% to 75% are seen a single time; about 2.2% belongs to the top ten. This receptor was obtained from a human donor who received a COVID-19 vaccine. The input for sequencing was CD4+ T cells from PBMCs cultured without peptide, taken after COVID-19 vaccination.

DNA of the CDR3: TGTGCCAGCAGTTTAGGGGTAAAGGGCTACACCTTC. Its protein is CASSLGVKGYTF. This chain joins TRBV28 and TRBJ1-2, with D unclear. There are 12 residues in the CDR3. Germline V gives CDR1 MDHEN, CDR2 SYDVKM. V lost 2 bases and J lost 8, with 9 bases in between.